What follows are 27 T cell receptor beta chains derived from one specimen sequenced in a study of blood T cell repertoires in COVID-19. Using immunoSEQ multiplex PCR, the repertoire was profiled, and TCRdb retains in-frame clones only, with some absent. The sample shows about 160,000 clones, about 74% of them seen only once. The specimen sequenced was peripheral blood. The receptor set was obtained from a man aged 55 to 70 with acute or convalescent COVID-19.

The chain joins TRBV5-5 to TRBJ1-1; D gene unclear. The germline gives CDR1 SGHKS, CDR2 YYEKEE (reference sequence). Trimming took off 3 bases at V and 3 bases at J, with 9 bases between the two ends. The CDR3 sequence is 13 residues long. This CDR3 is CASSSDTYTEAFF. The CDR3 DNA sequence: TGTGCCAGCAGCTCCGACACTTACACTGAAGCTTTCTTT.

The chain employs TRBV2 and TRBJ1-2, with D perhaps matching TRBD1 (5 bases). The CDR3 is 13 amino acids. V was pared by 6 bases and J by 4 bases, with 12 bases between. Germline V gene sequence: CDR1 SNHLY, CDR2 FYNNEI. The CDR3 spells CASRDRLLYGYTF. CDR3 nucleotide sequence: TGTGCCAGCAGAGACAGACTCCTCTATGGCTACACCTTC.

The V call is TRBV2, the J call TRBJ1-1; no definite D call. Germline V lookup: CDR1 SNHLY, CDR2 FYNNEI. The CDR3 totals 13 residues. The V end lost 6 bases, the J end lost 3 bases, and 11 bases lay between the germline ends. CDR3 sequence (DNA): TGTGCCAGCAGCCGCACCGGGGACACTGAAGCTTTCTTT. Its protein is CASSRTGDTEAFF.

The rearrangement links TRBV23-1 to TRBJ1-6; TRBD1 matches at 8 bases. TRBV23-1 is flagged as an ORF with uncertain function. This CDR3 has 14 amino acids. Trimming cost V 6 bases and J 9 bases; bases outside gene matches: 7. The CDR3 spells CASRPGGACSPLHF. Here the CDR3 DNA reads TGCGCCAGCAGGCCAGGGGGCGCCTGTTCACCCCTCCACTTT.

The chain links TRBV30 to TRBJ2-7, with 10 bases that match TRBD2. Germline CDR1 and CDR2: GTSNPN and SVGIG (reference sequence). Trimming took 3 bases from V and 5 from J; bases not matched to a gene: 13. CDR3 size: 16 residues. The CDR3 sequence is CAWRSLSGGAYNEQYF. The CDR3 nucleotides are TGTGCCTGGAGGTCCCTCAGCGGGGGGGCTTACAACGAGCAGTACTTC.

The chain links TRBV2 to TRBJ1-3; D not resolved. The germline CDR1 and CDR2 sequences are SNHLY and FYNNEI. V was trimmed by 6 bases and J by 2 bases, leaving 14 bases between them. This CDR3 has 15 residues. The DNA for the CDR3 is TGTGCCAGCAGGGGCCAGGCGTTCGCTGGAAACACCATATATTTT. It specifies CASRGQAFAGNTIYF.

The CDR3 loop reads CASSLLAGGTGELFF. The CDR3 DNA sequence: TGCGCCAGCAGTTTACTAGCGGGGGGCACCGGGGAGCTGTTTTTT. This sequence joins TRBV5-1 and TRBJ2-2; TRBD2 matches 12 bases. J gave up 4 bases and V 5 bases, and 3 bases lay outside the gene matches. The CDR3 is 15 residues long. From germline, CDR1 is SGHRS and CDR2 YFSETQ.

CDR3 loop: CASSQDWGQDSPLHF. CDR3 coding DNA: TGCGCCAGCAGCCAAGATTGGGGACAGGACTCACCCCTCCACTTT. The chain recombines TRBV4-1 with TRBJ1-6, with TRBD1 identical over 8 bases. Germline lookup yields CDR1 MGHRA and CDR2 YSYEKL. CDR3 length: 15 residues. V gave up 0 bases and J gave up 10 bases; unmatched junction bases: 5.

The chain is built from TRBV11-3 and TRBJ2-1; 13 bases line up with TRBD2. V dropped 5 bases and J dropped 7; count of bases not matched to a gene: 5. The germline gives CDR1 SGHNT, CDR2 YENEEA. There are 15 residues in the CDR3. CDR3 loop: CASSGTSGARNEQFF. Written as DNA, the CDR3 is TGTGCCAGCAGCGGGACTAGCGGGGCGAGGAATGAGCAGTTCTTC.

V gene TRBV5-4 combines with J gene TRBJ1-4; 7 bases fit TRBD1. The CDR3 has 14 amino acids. After removal of 6 bases from V and 1 base from J, the junction contained 3 bases not matched to a gene. The germline gives CDR1 SGHNT, CDR2 YYREEE (reference sequence). The DNA of the CDR3 is TGTGCCAGCAACCGACAGGGAACTAATGAAAAACTGTTTTTT. Translated: CASNRQGTNEKLFF.

This sequence joins TRBV9 and TRBJ1-2, with D tentatively TRBD1 (5 bases). Trimming left V 4 bases short and J 4 bases short, with 17 bases between. The CDR3 is made up of 15 amino acids. Germline V CDR1 and CDR2: SGDLS, YYNGEE. CDR3 region: CASSPGGGLSYGYTF. The DNA for the CDR3 is TGTGCCAGCAGCCCGGGGGGGGGTCTATCCTATGGCTACACCTTC. Drawing the rest from reference TRBV9 and TRBJ1-2, the complete variable domain is DSGVTQTPKHLITATGQRVTLRCSPRSGDLSVYWYQQSLDQGLQFLIQYYNGEERAKGNILERFSAQQFPDLHSELNLSSLELGDSALYFCASSPGGGLSYGYTFGSGTRLTVV.

The J gene is TRBJ1-1, the V gene TRBV7-2; TRBD1 matches 8 bases. Trimming removed 5 bases from V and 0 bases from J; junction bases left unmatched: 14. Looked up from germline, CDR1 is SGHTA and CDR2 is FQGNSA. The CDR3 sequence is 18 residues long. The CDR3 is CASSPYPDRVAMNTEAFF. CDR3 in DNA: TGTGCCAGCAGCCCTTATCCGGACAGGGTGGCCATGAACACTGAAGCTTTCTTT.

The CDR3 nucleotides read TGCGCCAGCAGCCAAGACCGGGTTTACTACGAGCAGTACTTC. Residues: CASSQDRVYYEQYF. The chain employs TRBV4-1 and TRBJ2-7; D unresolved. Trimming removed 0 bases from V and 3 bases from J, with 9 bases in between. Germline CDR1 is MGHRA and CDR2 is YSYEKL. The CDR3 covers 14 residues.

V gene TRBV18 combines with J gene TRBJ2-7; TRBD2 matches at 9 bases. After removal of 6 bases from V and 4 bases from J, the junction contained 10 bases not matched to a gene. The CDR3 covers 15 residues. Germline CDR1 is KGHSH and CDR2 is LQKENI. CDR3 nucleotides: TGTGCCAGCTCCCCCGGGCTAGCGGGACAGTACGAGCAGTACTTC. Residues: CASSPGLAGQYEQYF.

The J gene is TRBJ1-3, the V gene TRBV4-1, with D perhaps matching TRBD1 (5 bases). The CDR3 is 14 amino acids. The germline V gene has CDR1 MGHRA and CDR2 YSYEKL. Trimming took 1 base from V and 3 from J, leaving 7 bases between them. The CDR3 DNA reads as TGCGCCAGCAGCCAAGCAGGGATTGGAAACACCATATATTTT. This translates into CASSQAGIGNTIYF.

V usage is TRBV9 and J usage is TRBJ2-5, with a weak D call TRBD2 (7 bases). The CDR3 sequence is 15 residues long. Trimming left V 0 bases short and J 5 bases short, with 14 bases between. Germline assignment: CDR1 SGDLS and CDR2 YYNGEE. The CDR3 coding sequence is TGTGCCAGCAGCGTAGCTGGGGGGGCTGGGGAGACCCAGTACTTC. This gives the protein CASSVAGGAGETQYF. Variable domain in full (rest from reference TRBV9 and TRBJ2-5): DSGVTQTPKHLITATGQRVTLRCSPRSGDLSVYWYQQSLDQGLQFLIQYYNGEERAKGNILERFSAQQFPDLHSELNLSSLELGDSALYFCASSVAGGAGETQYFGPGTRLLVL.

The V call is TRBV28, the J call TRBJ2-3, with 14 nucleotides matching TRBD2. The V gene end was trimmed by 5 bases and the J gene end by 2 bases; junction bases not matched to a gene: 6. The CDR3 has 17 residues. Germline CDR1 is MDHEN and CDR2 is SYDVKM. Here the CDR3 reads CASSPWTSGGPTDTQYF. The CDR3 DNA follows: TGTGCCAGCAGTCCCTGGACTAGCGGGGGGCCCACAGATACGCAGTATTTT.

The chain is built from TRBV24-1 and TRBJ2-7, with 8 bases aligning to TRBD1. Germline CDR1 and CDR2: KGHDR and SFDVKD. The length of the CDR3 is 13 residues. The V and J ends lost 5 bases and 7 bases, in that order; junction bases with no gene match: 6. The CDR3 DNA reads as TGTGCCACCAGTGGGCAGGGGGCGGGAGAGCAGTACTTC. Protein sequence: CATSGQGAGEQYF.

The rearrangement joins TRBV27 to TRBJ2-7; 9 nucleotides align to TRBD1. CDR1 is MNHEY and CDR2 is SMNVEV in the germline V gene (reference sequence). There are 13 residues in the CDR3. The V gene end was trimmed by 6 bases and the J gene end by 4 bases; junction bases not matched to a gene: 4. Here the CDR3 DNA reads TGTGCCAGCAGGGGGACAGGGAAGTACGAGCAGTACTTC. Its protein is CASRGTGKYEQYF.

J is TRBJ2-6 and V is TRBV2, with 7 bases matching TRBD1. Germline-derived CDR1 and CDR2 are SNHLY and FYNNEI. Trimming took 5 bases from V and 2 from J; bases not matched to a gene: 3. The CDR3 contains 15 residues. The CDR3 DNA is TGTGCCAGCAGTTACACAGGGGCTGGGGCCAACGTCCTGACTTTC. The encoded protein is CASSYTGAGANVLTF.

This clone was counted only a few times. The V call is TRBV5-8, the J call TRBJ1-4; the match to TRBD1 covers 9 bases. The trim removed 3 bases at V and 7 bases at J, leaving 7 bases unmatched. Germline lookup yields CDR1 SGHTS and CDR2 YDEGEE. The CDR3 sequence is 15 residues long. For the CDR3, the DNA is TGTGCCAGCAGCTCTCCGGGACAGGGAGGTGAAAAACTGTTTTTT. Amino acids: CASSSPGQGGEKLFF.

The chain joins TRBV2 to TRBJ1-2; 9 nucleotides match TRBD1. The J segment lost 2 bases and the V segment lost 8 bases, leaving 6 bases of the junction unmatched. CDR1 SNHLY and CDR2 FYNNEI come from the germline V gene. The CDR3 has 14 residues. This CDR3 reads CASDQGQGNYGYTF. The CDR3 coding sequence is TGTGCCAGCGACCAAGGACAGGGGAACTATGGCTACACCTTC.

This clone was counted a few times. The chain uses TRBV7-9 and TRBJ2-2, with 7 bases identical to TRBD2. In germline, CDR1 is SEHNR, CDR2 FQNEAQ (reference sequence). J lost 4 bases, V lost 6 bases, and 8 bases had no gene match. The CDR3 extends over 15 amino acids. The CDR3 nucleotides read TGTGCCAGCAGGACCCGGGACTACATCACCGGGGAGCTGTTTTTT. Its translation: CASRTRDYITGELFF.

Concerning this clone: The same CDR3 is also encoded by other DNA sequences in this sample. The gene calls are TRBV6-1 and TRBJ1-2; TRBD1 aligns across 9 bases. Germline CDR1 reads MNHNS; CDR2 reads SASEGT. Trimming removed 1 base from V and 8 bases from J; junction bases left unmatched: 2. The CDR3 consists of 13 residues. CDR3 protein: CASSEGTGDGYTF. The CDR3 bases are TGTGCCAGCAGTGAAGGGACAGGGGACGGCTACACCTTC.

J is TRBJ2-3 and V is TRBV7-2; D is possibly TRBD2 (6 bases). This CDR3 comprises 15 residues. V lost 6 bases to trimming and J lost 0 bases, with 13 bases between them. Per the germline V gene, CDR1 is SGHTA and CDR2 is FQGNSA. CDR3 coding DNA: TGTGCCAGCAGTCCCGGAGGGGCGAGCACAGATACGCAGTATTTT. This translates into CASSPGGASTDTQYF.

This clone was counted between two and nine times. The V gene is TRBV18, the J gene TRBJ1-2; possible D gene TRBD1, 6 bases. The V end lost 3 bases, the J end lost 4 bases, and 9 bases lay between the germline ends. Germline CDR1 reads KGHSH; CDR2 reads LQKENI. The CDR3 runs 13 residues. CDR3 sequence reads: CASSPEDSYGYTF. In DNA, the CDR3 is TGTGCCAGCTCACCGGAGGACAGCTATGGCTACACCTTC.

The V gene is TRBV10-3, the J gene TRBJ1-1; TRBD1 matches 9 bases. Germline CDR1 ENHRY, CDR2 SYGVKD. V lost 6 bases to trimming and J lost 1 base; unmatched junction nucleotides: 3. The CDR3 sequence is 14 residues long. The CDR3 loop is CAIRDRGQNTEAFF. CDR3 in DNA: TGTGCCATCAGGGACAGGGGCCAGAACACTGAAGCTTTCTTT.